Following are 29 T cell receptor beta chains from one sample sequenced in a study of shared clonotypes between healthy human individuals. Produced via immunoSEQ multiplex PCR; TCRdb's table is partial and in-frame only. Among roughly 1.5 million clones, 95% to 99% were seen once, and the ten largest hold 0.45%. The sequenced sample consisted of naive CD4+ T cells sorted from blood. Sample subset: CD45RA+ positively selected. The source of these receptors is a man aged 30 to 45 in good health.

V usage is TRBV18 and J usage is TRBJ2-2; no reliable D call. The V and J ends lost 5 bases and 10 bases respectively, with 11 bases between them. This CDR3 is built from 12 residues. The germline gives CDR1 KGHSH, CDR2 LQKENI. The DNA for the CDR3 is TGTGCCAGCTCAAGAGATCTTATGGAGCTGTTTTTT. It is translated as CASSRDLMELFF.

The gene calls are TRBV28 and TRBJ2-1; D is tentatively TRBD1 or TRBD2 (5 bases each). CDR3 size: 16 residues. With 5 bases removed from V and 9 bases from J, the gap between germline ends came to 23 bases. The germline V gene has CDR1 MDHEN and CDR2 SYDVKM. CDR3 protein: CASSLPMGPRPGEQFF. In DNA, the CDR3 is TGTGCCAGCAGTCTCCCTATGGGACCGCGTCCGGGTGAGCAGTTCTTC. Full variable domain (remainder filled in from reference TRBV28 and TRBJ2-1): DVKVTQSSRYLVKRTGEKVFLECVQDMDHENMFWYRQDPGLGLRLIYFSYDVKMKEKGDIPEGYSVSREKKERFSLILESASTNQTSMYLCASSLPMGPRPGEQFFGPGTRLTVL.

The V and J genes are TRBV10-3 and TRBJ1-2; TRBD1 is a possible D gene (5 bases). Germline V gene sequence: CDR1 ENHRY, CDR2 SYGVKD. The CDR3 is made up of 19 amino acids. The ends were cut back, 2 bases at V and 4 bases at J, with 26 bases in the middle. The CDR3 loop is CAISEPWEKGFTAPYGYTF. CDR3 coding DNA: TGTGCCATCAGTGAGCCCTGGGAAAAGGGGTTTACCGCACCCTATGGCTACACCTTC.

CDR3 residues: CASRSVAISPSYEQYF. The CDR3 DNA reads as TGTGCCAGCAGAAGTGTAGCCATTTCCCCCTCCTACGAGCAGTACTTC. The chain carries TRBV27 and TRBJ2-7; D gene ambiguous. V was pared by 6 bases and J by 0 bases, with 18 bases between. From germline, CDR1 is MNHEY and CDR2 SMNVEV (reference sequence). The CDR3 sequence is 16 residues long.

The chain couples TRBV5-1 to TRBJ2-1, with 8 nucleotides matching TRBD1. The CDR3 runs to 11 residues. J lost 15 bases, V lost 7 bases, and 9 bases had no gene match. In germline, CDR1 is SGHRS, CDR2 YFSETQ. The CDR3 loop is CASGDPGQVFF. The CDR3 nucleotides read TGCGCCAGCGGAGATCCGGGACAGGTGTTCTTC.

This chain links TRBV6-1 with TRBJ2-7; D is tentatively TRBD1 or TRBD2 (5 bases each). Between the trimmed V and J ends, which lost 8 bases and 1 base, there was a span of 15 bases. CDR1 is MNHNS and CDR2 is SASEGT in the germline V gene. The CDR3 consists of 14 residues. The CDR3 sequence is CASSRRQGSYEQYF. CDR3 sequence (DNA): TGTGCCAGCTCCCGGAGGCAGGGATCCTACGAGCAGTACTTC.

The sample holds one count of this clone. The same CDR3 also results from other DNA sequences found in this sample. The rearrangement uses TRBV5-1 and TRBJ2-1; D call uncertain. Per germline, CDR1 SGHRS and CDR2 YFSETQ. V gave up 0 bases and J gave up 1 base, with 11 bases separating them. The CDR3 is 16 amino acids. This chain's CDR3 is CASSLGGRASYNEQFF. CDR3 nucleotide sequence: TGCGCCAGCAGCTTGGGTGGTAGAGCGTCCTACAATGAGCAGTTCTTC.

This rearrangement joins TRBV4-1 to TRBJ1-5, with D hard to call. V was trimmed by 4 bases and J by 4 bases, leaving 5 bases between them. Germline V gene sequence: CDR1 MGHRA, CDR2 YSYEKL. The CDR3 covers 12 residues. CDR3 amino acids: CASSPPNQPQHF. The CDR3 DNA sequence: TGCGCCAGCAGCCCCCCTAATCAGCCCCAGCATTTT.

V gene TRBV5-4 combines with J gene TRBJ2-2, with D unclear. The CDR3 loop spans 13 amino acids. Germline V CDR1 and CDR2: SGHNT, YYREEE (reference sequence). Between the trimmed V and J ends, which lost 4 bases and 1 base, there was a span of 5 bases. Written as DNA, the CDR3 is TGTGCCAGCAGCCCCCAGAACACCGGGGAGCTGTTTTTT. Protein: CASSPQNTGELFF.

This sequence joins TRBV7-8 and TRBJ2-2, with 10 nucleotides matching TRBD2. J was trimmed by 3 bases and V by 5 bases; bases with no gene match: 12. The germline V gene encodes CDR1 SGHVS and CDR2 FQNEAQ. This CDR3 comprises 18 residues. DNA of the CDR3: TGTGCCAGCAGCCCCAGACTAGCGGGTCACCAAGACACCGGGGAGCTGTTTTTT. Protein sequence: CASSPRLAGHQDTGELFF.

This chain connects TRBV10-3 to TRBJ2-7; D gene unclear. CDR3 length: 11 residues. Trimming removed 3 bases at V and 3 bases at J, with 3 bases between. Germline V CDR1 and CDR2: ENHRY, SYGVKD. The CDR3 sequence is CAISDYYEQYF. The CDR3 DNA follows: TGTGCCATCAGTGACTACTACGAGCAGTACTTC.

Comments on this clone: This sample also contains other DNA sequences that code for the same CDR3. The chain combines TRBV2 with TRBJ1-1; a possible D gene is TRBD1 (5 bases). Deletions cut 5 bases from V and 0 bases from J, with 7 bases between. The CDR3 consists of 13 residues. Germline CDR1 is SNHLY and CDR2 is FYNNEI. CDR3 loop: CASSLDMNTEAFF. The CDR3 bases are TGTGCCAGCAGTCTGGACATGAACACTGAAGCTTTCTTT.

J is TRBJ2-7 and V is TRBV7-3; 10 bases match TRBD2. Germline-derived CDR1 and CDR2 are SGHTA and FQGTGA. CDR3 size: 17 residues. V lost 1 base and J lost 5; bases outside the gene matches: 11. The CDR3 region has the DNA TGTGCCAGCAGCTTAAGCTTGGGAGCGGGAGGGCCCCACGAGCAGTACTTC. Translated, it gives CASSLSLGAGGPHEQYF.

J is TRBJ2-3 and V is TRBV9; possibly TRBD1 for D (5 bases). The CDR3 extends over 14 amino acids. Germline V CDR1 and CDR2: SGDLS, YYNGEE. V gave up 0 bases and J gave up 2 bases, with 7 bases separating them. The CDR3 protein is CASSVVDTTDTQYF. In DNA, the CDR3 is TGTGCCAGCAGCGTAGTGGACACCACAGATACGCAGTATTTT. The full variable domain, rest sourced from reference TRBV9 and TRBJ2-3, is DSGVTQTPKHLITATGQRVTLRCSPRSGDLSVYWYQQSLDQGLQFLIQYYNGEERAKGNILERFSAQQFPDLHSELNLSSLELGDSALYFCASSVVDTTDTQYFGPGTRLTVL.

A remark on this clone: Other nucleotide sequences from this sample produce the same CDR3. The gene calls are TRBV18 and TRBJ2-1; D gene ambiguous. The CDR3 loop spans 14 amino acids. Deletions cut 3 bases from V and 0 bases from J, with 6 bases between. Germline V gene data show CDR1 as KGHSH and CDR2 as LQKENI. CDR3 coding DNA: TGTGCCAGCTCACCTCTGAGCTCCTACAATGAGCAGTTCTTC. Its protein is CASSPLSSYNEQFF.

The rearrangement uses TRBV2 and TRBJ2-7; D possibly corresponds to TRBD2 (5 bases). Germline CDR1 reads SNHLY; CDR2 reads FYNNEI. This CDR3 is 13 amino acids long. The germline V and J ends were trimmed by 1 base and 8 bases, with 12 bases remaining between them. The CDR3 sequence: CASSEGGDLKQYF. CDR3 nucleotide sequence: TGTGCCAGCAGTGAAGGGGGAGACCTTAAGCAGTACTTC.

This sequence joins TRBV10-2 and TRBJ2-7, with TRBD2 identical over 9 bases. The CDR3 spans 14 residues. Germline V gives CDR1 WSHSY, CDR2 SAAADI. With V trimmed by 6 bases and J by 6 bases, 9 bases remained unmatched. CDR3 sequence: CASSLAGVSLEQYF. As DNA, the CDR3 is TGCGCCAGCAGCTTAGCGGGAGTTTCTCTCGAGCAGTACTTC.

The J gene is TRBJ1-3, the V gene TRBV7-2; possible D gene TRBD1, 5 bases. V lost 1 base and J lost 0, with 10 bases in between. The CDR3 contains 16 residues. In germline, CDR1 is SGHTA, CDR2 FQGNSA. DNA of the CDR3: TGTGCCAGCAGCTTAGAGGGACCGAGCTCTGGAAACACCATATATTTT. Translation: CASSLEGPSSGNTIYF. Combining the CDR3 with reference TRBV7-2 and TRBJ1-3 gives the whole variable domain GAGVSQSPSNKVTEKGKDVELRCDPISGHTALYWYRQSLGQGLEFLIYFQGNSAPDKSGLPSDRFSAERTGGSVSTLTIQRTQQEDSAVYLCASSLEGPSSGNTIYFGEGSWLTVV.

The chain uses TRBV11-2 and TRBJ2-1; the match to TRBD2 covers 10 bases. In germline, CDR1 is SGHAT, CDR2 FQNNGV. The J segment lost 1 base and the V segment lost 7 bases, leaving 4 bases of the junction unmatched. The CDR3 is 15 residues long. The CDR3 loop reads CASTTLAGSYNEQFF. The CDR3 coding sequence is TGTGCCAGCACCACACTAGCGGGGTCCTACAATGAGCAGTTCTTC.

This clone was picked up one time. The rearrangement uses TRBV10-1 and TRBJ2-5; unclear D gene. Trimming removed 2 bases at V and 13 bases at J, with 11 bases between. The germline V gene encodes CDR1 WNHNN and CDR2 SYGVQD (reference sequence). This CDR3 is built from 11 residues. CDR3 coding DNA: TGCGCCAGCAGTGAGAACCAGCGTGGGTACTTC. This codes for CASSENQRGYF.

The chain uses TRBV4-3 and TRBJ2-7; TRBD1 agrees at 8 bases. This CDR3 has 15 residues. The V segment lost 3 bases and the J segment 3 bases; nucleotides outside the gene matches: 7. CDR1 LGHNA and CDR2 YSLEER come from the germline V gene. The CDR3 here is CASSQTGAGFYEQYF. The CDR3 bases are TGCGCCAGCAGCCAGACAGGGGCGGGATTCTACGAGCAGTACTTC.

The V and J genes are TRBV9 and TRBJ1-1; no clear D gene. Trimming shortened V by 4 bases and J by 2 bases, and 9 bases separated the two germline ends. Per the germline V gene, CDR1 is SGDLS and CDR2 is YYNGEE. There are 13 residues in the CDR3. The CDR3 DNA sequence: TGTGCCAGCAGCTTTACTCCAAACACTGAAGCTTTCTTT. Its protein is CASSFTPNTEAFF.

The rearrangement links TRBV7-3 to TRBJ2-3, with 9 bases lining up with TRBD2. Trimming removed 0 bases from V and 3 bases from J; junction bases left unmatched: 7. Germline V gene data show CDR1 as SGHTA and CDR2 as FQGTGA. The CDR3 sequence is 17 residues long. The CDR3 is CASSLTSISGSTDTQYF. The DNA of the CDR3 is TGTGCCAGCAGCTTAACGAGCATTAGCGGGAGTACAGATACGCAGTATTTT.

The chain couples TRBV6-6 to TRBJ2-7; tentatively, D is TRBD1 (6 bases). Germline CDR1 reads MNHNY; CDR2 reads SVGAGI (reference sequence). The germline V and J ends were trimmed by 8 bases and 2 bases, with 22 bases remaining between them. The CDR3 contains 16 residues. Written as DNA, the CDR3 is TGTGCCAGCTCCCAGGGTAGGGGGAGAGGGGCCTACGAGCAGTACTTC. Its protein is CASSQGRGRGAYEQYF.

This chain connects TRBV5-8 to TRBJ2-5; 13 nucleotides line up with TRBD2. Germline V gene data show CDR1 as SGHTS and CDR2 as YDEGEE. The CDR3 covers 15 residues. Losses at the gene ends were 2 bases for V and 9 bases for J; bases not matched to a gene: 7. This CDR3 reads CASSLLQGLAGSQYF. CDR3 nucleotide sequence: TGTGCCAGCAGCTTACTACAGGGACTAGCGGGGTCCCAGTACTTC.

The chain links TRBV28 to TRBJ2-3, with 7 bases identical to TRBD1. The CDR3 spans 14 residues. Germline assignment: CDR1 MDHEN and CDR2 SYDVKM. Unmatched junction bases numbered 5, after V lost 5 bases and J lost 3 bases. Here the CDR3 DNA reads TGTGCCAGCAGTCCGGACAGGTTTACAGATACGCAGTATTTT. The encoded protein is CASSPDRFTDTQYF.

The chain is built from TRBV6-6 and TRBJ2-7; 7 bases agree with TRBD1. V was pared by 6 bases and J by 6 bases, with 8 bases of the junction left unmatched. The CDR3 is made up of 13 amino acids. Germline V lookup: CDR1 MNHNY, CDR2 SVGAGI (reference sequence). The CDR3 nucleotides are TGTGCCAGCAGCCGTACAGGGGCCAGCGAGCAGTACTTC. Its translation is CASSRTGASEQYF.

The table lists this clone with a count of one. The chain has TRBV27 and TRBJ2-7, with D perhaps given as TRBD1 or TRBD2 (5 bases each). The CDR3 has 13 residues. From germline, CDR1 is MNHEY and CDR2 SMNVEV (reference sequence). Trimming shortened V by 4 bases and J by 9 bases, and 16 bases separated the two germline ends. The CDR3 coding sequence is TGTGCCAGCAGTTCCCAGCCGAGGGGCTGGCAGTACTTC. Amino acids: CASSSQPRGWQYF.

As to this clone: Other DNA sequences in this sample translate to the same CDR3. The chain's CDR3 is CASSIRDSNQPQHF. CDR3 nucleotide sequence: TGTGCCAGTAGTATACGGGACAGCAATCAGCCCCAGCATTTT. The rearrangement uses TRBV19 and TRBJ1-5; D possibly corresponds to TRBD1 (5 bases). Germline V gene data show CDR1 as LNHDA and CDR2 as SQIVND (reference sequence). V was shortened by 2 bases and J by 1 base, with 6 bases between the two germline ends. The CDR3 length is 14 residues.